The 2 T cell receptor beta chains listed next were all sequenced from one sample in a study of T-cell reconstitution after alpha-beta-depleted transplantation in children. Molecular barcoding with unique molecular identifiers was used for the TCRbeta library. MiXCR, run by TCRdb on the PCR reads, gives a single entry per CDR3 protein. The repertoire holds around 94,000 distinct CDR3 sequences, 5% to 6% seen once, with roughly 5.5% in the top ten. This sample comprised PBMCs, mostly from graft donor cells, obtained 60 days after TCRalphabeta/CD19-depleted stem cell transplant. Receptors originate from a female patient under 10 years old who had a stem cell transplant for Fanconi anemia, so the T cells may come from the graft donor.

The table lists this clonotype with many counts. CDR3 DNA: TGTGCCAGCAGTTCCGACAGGGAAGAGACCCAGTACTTC. Amino acids: CASSSDREETQYF. This chain joins TRBV28 and TRBJ2-5, with 7 bases aligning to TRBD1. The CDR3 length is 13 residues. The germline V gene has CDR1 MDHEN and CDR2 SYDVKM. J lost 3 bases, V lost 4 bases, and 2 bases had no gene match. The full variable domain, with the rest looked up from reference TRBV28 and TRBJ2-5, is DVKVTQSSRYLVKRTGEKVFLECVQDMDHENMFWYRQDPGLGLRLIYFSYDVKMKEKGDIPEGYSVSREKKERFSLILESASTNQTSMYLCASSSDREETQYFGPGTRLLVL.

The gene calls are TRBV5-6 and TRBJ2-5, with 7 bases aligning to TRBD2. The CDR3 has 15 residues. With 0 bases clipped from V and 3 bases from J, the junction kept 5 bases outside the gene matches. The germline V gene encodes CDR1 SGHDT and CDR2 YYEEEE. The CDR3, as DNA: TGTGCCAGCAGCTTGGGGCGGGGGTCCAAAGAGACCCAGTACTTC. It is translated as CASSLGRGSKETQYF. The full variable domain, in which reference TRBV5-6 and TRBJ2-5 provide the parts outside the CDR3, is DAGVTQSPTHLIKTRGQQVTLRCSPKSGHDTVSWYQQALGQGPQFIFQYYEEEERQRGNFPDRFSGHQFPNYSSELNVNALLLGDSALYLCASSLGRGSKETQYFGPGTRLLVL.